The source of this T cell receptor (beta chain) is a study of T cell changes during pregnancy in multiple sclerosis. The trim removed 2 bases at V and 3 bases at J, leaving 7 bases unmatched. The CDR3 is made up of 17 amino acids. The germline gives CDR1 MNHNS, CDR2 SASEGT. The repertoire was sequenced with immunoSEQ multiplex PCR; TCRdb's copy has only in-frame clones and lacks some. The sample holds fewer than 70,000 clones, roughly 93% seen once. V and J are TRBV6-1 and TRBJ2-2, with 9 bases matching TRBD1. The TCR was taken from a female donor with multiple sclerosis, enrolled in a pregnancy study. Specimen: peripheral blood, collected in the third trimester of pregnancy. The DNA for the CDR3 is TGTGCCAGCAGTGAAAGAAGGGACAGGGTATACACCGGGGAGCTGTTTTTT. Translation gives CASSERRDRVYTGELFF.